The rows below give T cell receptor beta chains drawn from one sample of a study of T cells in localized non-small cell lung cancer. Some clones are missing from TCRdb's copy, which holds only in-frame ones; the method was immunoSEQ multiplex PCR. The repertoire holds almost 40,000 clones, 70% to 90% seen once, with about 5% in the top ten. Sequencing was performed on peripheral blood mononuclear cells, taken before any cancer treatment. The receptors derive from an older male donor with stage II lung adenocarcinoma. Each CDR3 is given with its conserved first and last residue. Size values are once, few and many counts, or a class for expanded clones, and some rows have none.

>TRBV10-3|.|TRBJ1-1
CAIRKTGITGAEAFF
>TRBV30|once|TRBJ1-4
CAYQTAHNEKLFF
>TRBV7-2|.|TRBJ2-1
CASRAQIRSEQFF
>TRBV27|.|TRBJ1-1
CASSLSTGFRNTEAFF
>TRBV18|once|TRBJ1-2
CASSSERATRGYTF
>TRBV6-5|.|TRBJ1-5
CASRAINRNQPQHF
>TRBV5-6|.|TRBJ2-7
CASSRGSYEQYF
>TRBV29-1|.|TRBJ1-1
CSVTGQNTEAFF
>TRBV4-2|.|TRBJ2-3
CASSHPGTSGGDTQYF
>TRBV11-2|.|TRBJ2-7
CASSLAYSSTYEQYF
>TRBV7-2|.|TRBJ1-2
CASSSAGSGRGYTF
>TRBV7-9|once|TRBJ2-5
CASSRLAGVETQYF
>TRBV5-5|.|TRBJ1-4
CASSLGQALFNEKLFF
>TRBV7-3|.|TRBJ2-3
CASSLSASGRADTQYF
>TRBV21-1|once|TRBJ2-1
CASSKDYTLTYNEQFF
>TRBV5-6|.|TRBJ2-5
CASSLVPETQYF
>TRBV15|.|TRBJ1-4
CATSRDRLAAGEKLFF
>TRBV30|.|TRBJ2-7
CAWRKGAVHEQYF
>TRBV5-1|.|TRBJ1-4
CASSPGQGNEKLFF
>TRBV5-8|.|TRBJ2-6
CASSLFSSGANVLTF
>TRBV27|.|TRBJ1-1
CASSSSPGIWGTEAFF
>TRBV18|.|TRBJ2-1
CASSPRRESYNEQFF
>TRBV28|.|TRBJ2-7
CASSSPDVYEQYF
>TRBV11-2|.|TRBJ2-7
CASSLVTGLNYEQYF
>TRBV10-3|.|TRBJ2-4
CAISEWGGKNIQYF
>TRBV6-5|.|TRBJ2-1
CASSYSPVYNEQFF
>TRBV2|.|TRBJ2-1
CASGGDANEQFF
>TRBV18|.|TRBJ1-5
CASSPAKGQGKNQPQHF
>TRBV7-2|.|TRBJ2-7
CASSTTHYHYEQYF
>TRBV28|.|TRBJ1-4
CASSSLQRGGRGEKLFF
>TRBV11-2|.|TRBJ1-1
CASTHRGGEAFF
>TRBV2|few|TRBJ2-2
CASAQDRPDGELFF
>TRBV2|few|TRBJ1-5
CASSWGTGAGAQPQHF
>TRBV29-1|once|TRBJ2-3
CSVEGADTQYF
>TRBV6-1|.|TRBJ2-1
CASSVTSGSKNEQFF
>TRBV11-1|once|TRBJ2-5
CASSPSGQDRETQYF
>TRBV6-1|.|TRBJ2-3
CASRRTGNTDTQYF
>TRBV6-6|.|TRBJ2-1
CASATGGGSRGEQFF
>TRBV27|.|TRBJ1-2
CASRRAGGYGYTF
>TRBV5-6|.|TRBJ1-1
CASSFGSALAEAFF
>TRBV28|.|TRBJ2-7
CASSYPGGPREQYF
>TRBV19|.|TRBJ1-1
CASTPWGDMNTEAFF
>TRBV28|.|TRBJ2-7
CASLQPGYEQYF
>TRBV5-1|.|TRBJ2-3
CASSFGTSGRDTQYF
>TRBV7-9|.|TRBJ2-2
CASSFRGQGTGELFF
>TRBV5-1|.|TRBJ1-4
CASSLAPGRVDEKLFF
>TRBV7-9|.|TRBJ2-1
CASSYTRNNEQFF
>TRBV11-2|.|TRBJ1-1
CASSYEQVMNTEAFF
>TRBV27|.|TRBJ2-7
CASSLRGGRTYEQYF
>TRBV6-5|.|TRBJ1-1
CASKRQGWDTEAFF
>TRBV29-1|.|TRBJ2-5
CSALPGTAKETQYF
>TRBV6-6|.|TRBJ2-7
CASRASYEQYF
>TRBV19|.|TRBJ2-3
CASSPGLAGVGDTQYF
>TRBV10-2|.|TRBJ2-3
CASSESASGGMDTQYF
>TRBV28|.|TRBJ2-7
CASCIGQLSYEQYF
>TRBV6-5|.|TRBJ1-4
CASSYDLTGEKLFF
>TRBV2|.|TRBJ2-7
CASSKRIYEQYF
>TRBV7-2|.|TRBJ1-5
CASSPGTSNQPQHF
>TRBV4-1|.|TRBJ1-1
CASSRQPGSREEAFF
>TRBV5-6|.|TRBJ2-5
CASSWRGGETQYF